This TCR beta chain derives from a study of CXCR3-negative and CXCR3-positive naive CD8 T cells. UMI-labeled 5' RACE TRB cDNA libraries were prepared from the cells. Reanalyzing the 5' RACE reads, TCRdb keeps one entry per CDR3 protein, without DNA. Its clone listing holds 50,000 to 65,000 distinct CDR3 sequences. As for this clonotype: Its target is unknown.

Study results and caveats: TRB CDR3s of CXCR3-positive naive cells were more hydrophobic than those of CXCR3-negative naive cells.

CDR3 length: 12 amino acids. The germline CDR1 and CDR2 sequences are LGHNT and FRNRAP. Sequenced: naive CXCR3+ CD8+ T cells from blood. Indicated subset: CD45RO-CCR7+CD27+CD95- naive CD8+ T cells expressing CXCR3 (TNR3+). This clonotype was sampled from a human donor in good health. Some clones in this sample may be carry-over from other donors' samples. This chain links TRBV12-5 with TRBJ1-1. CDR3 in amino acids: CASGLGNTEAFF. Filled out from reference TRBV12-5 and TRBJ1-1, the complete variable domain reads DARVTQTPRHKVTEMGQEVTMRCQPILGHNTVFWYRQTMMQGLELLAYFRNRAPLDDSGMPKDRFSAEMPDATLATLKIQPSEPRDSAVYFCASGLGNTEAFFGQGTRLTVV.